The clone carrying this T cell receptor beta chain was observed many times. This sample is drawn from a study of molecular identifiers for immune sequencing clone quantification. Looking at the study overall: Four of five splits of RNA from about 20,000 or 100,000 naive CD8 cells were sequenced in replicates.

V trimming: 3 bases; J trimming: 0 bases; junction bases outside the gene matches: 8. Per germline, CDR1 SGHRS and CDR2 YFSETQ. The CDR3 contains 16 residues. TCRdb itself ran the PCR reads through MiXCR, one entry per CDR3 protein. The sample records more than 450,000 distinct CDR3 sequences, around 23% being singletons. This TCR was sampled from a human donor in good health. Some libraries in this study had Jurkat cell RNA spiked in. V is TRBV5-1 and J is TRBJ2-5; 7 nucleotides align to TRBD2. The sample consisted of naive CD8+ T cells from blood, with Jurkat cell RNA spiked in. Subset given: FACS-sorted CD8+CD4-CCR7+CD45RA+ naive T cells. CDR3 protein: CASSSRDYEYQETQYF. The DNA for the CDR3 is TGCGCCAGCAGCTCCCGGGACTACGAGTACCAAGAGACCCAGTACTTC.